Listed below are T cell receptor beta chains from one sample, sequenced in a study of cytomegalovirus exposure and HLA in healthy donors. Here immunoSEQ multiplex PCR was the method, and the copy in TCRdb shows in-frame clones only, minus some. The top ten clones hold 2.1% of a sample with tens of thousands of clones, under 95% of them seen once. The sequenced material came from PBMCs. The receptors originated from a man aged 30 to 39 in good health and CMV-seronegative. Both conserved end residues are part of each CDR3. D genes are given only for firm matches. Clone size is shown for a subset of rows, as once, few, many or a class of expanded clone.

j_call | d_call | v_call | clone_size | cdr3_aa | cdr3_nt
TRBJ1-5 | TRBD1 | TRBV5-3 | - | CARSLTKQGMSNQPQHF | TGTGCCAGAAGTTTGACTAAACAGGGGATGAGCAATCAGCCCCAGCATTTT
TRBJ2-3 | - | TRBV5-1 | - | CASSLGFLSQGSTDTQYF | TGCGCCAGCAGCTTGGGGTTCCTTAGCCAGGGAAGCACAGATACGCAGTATTTT
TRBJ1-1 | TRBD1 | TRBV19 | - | CASSDYRGDTEAFF | TGTGCCAGTAGTGATTACAGGGGAGACACTGAAGCTTTCTTT
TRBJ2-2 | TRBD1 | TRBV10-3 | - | CAISETGQGAGELFF | TGTGCCATCAGCGAGACGGGACAGGGGGCCGGGGAGCTGTTTTTT
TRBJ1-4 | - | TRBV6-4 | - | CASRETAATNEKLFF | TGTGCCAGCAGGGAAACAGCTGCAACTAATGAAAAACTGTTTTTT
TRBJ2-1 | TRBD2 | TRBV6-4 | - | CASSEEAGGYNEQFF | TGTGCCAGCAGTGAGGAAGCGGGAGGCTACAATGAGCAGTTCTTC
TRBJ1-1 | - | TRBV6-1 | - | CASRLTMNTEAFF | TGTGCCAGCAGGTTAACAATGAACACTGAAGCTTTCTTT
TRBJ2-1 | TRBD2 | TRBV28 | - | CASRASGSNEQFF | TGTGCCAGCAGGGCTAGCGGGAGCAATGAGCAGTTCTTC
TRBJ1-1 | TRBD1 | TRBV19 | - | CATILTGDTEAFF | TGTGCCACTATACTGACAGGGGACACTGAAGCTTTCTTT
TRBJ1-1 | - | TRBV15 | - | CATSTIQGKAEAFF | TGTGCCACCAGCACCATACAGGGCAAGGCTGAAGCTTTCTTT
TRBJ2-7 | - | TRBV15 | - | CATSKEGWVEQYF | TGTGCCACCAGCAAGGAGGGTTGGGTCGAGCAGTACTTC
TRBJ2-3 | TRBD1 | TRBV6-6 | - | CASSPPGQGIDTQYF | TGTGCCAGCAGTCCCCCGGGACAGGGCATAGATACGCAGTATTTT
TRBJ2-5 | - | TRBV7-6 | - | CASSSGRVGETQYF | TGTGCCAGCAGCTCCGGGCGGGTCGGGGAGACCCAGTACTTC
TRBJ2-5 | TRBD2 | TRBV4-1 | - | CASSQGSGRMEETQYF | TGCGCCAGCAGCCAAGGTAGCGGGAGAATGGAAGAGACCCAGTACTTC
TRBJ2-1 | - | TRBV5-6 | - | CASSLWGHEQFF | TGTGCCAGCAGCTTATGGGGGCATGAGCAGTTCTTC
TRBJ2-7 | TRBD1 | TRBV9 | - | CASSVALPDRGPYEQYF | TGTGCCAGCAGCGTAGCTCTTCCGGACAGGGGGCCCTACGAGCAGTACTTC
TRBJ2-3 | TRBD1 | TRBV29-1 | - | CSVKGGTGFFVTDTQYF | TGCAGCGTGAAAGGTGGGACAGGGTTTTTTGTCACGGATACGCAGTATTTT
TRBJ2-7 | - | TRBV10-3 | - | CAISETRGDNEQYF | TGTGCCATCAGTGAAACCAGGGGTGATAACGAGCAGTACTTC
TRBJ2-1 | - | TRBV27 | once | CASSLSDNEQFF | TGTGCCAGCTCCCTTAGCGACAATGAGCAGTTCTTC
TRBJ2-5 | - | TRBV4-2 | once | CASSQDQVSSGQETQYF | TGTGCCAGCAGCCAAGATCAAGTTTCGAGCGGCCAAGAGACCCAGTACTTC
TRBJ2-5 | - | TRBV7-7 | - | CASSLAREAGETQYF | TGTGCTAGCAGCTTAGCCAGGGAAGCCGGAGAGACCCAGTACTTC
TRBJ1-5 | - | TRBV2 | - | CATNPGAGQPQHF | TGTGCCACAAATCCAGGGGCCGGGCAGCCCCAGCATTTT
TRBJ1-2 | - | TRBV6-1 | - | CASSEGRPNPVQENYGYTF | TGTGCCAGCAGTGAAGGTAGACCGAACCCGGTACAGGAAAACTATGGCTACACCTTC
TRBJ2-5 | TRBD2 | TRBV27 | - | CASSLGSLAGARETQYF | TGTGCCAGCAGTTTAGGAAGCCTAGCGGGAGCGAGGGAGACCCAGTACTTC
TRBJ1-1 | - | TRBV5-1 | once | CASSLEGRAKVDTEAFF | TGCGCCAGCAGCCTGGAGGGCAGGGCGAAGGTGGACACTGAAGCTTTCTTT
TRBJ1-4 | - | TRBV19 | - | CASSPRVLDREKLFF | TGTGCCAGTAGTCCCCGGGTCTTAGACCGGGAAAAACTGTTTTTT
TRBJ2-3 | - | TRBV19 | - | CASSMTNTQYF | TGTGCCAGTAGTATGACAAATACGCAGTATTTT
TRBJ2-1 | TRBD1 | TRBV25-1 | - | CASSERGAGGEQFF | TGTGCCAGCAGTGAAAGGGGCGCAGGGGGTGAGCAGTTCTTC
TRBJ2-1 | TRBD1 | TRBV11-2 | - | CASSLDGGGQGSYNEQFF | TGTGCCAGCAGCTTAGATGGCGGTGGACAGGGGTCCTACAATGAGCAGTTCTTC
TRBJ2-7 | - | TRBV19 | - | CASSIGGGTTYEQYF | TGTGCCAGTAGTATAGGAGGGGGGACTACATACGAGCAGTACTTC
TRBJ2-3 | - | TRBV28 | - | CASSFHPQGTQYF | TGTGCCAGCAGCTTCCACCCACAGGGCACGCAGTATTTT
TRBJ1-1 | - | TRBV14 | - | CASSMHRDTEAFF | TGTGCCAGCAGCATGCACCGGGACACTGAAGCTTTCTTT
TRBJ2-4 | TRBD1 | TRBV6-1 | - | CASSHRGTQYF | TGTGCCAGCAGTCACAGGGGTACTCAGTACTTC
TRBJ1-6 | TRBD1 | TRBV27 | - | CASKNRGGGHNSPLHF | TGTGCCAGCAAAAACAGGGGGGGAGGCCATAATTCACCCCTCCACTTT
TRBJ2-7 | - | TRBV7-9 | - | CASSLLADEQYF | TGTGCCAGCAGCTTACTAGCCGACGAGCAGTACTTC
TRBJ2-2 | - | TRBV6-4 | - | CASRWTLNTGELFF | TGTGCCAGCAGATGGACATTGAACACCGGGGAGCTGTTTTTT
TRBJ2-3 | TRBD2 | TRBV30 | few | CAWSGGGAVDTQYF | TGTGCCTGGAGTGGCGGGGGAGCCGTCGATACGCAGTATTTT
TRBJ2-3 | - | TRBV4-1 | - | CASSPEGPQGDTQYF | TGCGCCAGCAGCCCGGAGGGCCCTCAGGGAGATACGCAGTATTTT
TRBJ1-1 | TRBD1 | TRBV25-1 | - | CASSAPGTVNTEAFF | TGTGCCAGCAGTGCACCCGGGACAGTGAACACTGAAGCTTTCTTT
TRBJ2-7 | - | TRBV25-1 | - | CASSGGGYEQYF | TGTGCCAGCAGTGGAGGGGGCTACGAGCAGTACTTC
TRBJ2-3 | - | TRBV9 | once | CASSVQGMTDTQYF | TGTGCCAGCAGCGTACAGGGGATGACAGATACGCAGTATTTT
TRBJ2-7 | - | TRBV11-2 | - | CASSLDRGSYEQYF | TGTGCCAGCAGCTTAGATAGGGGCTCCTACGAGCAGTACTTC
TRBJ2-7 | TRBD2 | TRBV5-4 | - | CASSLDGGGTSYEQYF | TGTGCCAGCAGCTTGGACGGCGGGGGTACCTCCTACGAGCAGTACTTC
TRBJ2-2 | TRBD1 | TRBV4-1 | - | CASSHRTPGQGLTGELFF | TGCGCCAGCAGCCACCGAACGCCGGGACAGGGTTTGACCGGGGAGCTGTTTTTT
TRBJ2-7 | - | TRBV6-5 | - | CASSPRRYEQYF | TGTGCCAGCAGTCCTCGTCGTTACGAGCAGTACTTC
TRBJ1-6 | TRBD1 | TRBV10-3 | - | CATGDRGIITLHF | TGTGCCACCGGGGACAGGGGGATTATCACCCTCCACTTT
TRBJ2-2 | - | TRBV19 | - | CASSGRGTGELFF | TGTGCCAGTAGTGGCCGGGGGACCGGGGAGCTGTTTTTT
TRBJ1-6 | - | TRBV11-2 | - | CASSLGQDSPLHF | TGTGCCAGCAGCCTAGGGCAGGATTCACCCCTCCACTTT
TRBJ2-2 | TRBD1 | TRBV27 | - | CASSLYFGTGNTGELFF | TGTGCCAGCAGTTTATATTTCGGGACAGGGAACACCGGGGAGCTGTTTTTT
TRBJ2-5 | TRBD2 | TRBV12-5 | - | CARDERLATSGLQETQYF | TGTGCGAGAGACGAACGACTTGCGACTAGCGGGTTACAAGAGACCCAGTACTTC
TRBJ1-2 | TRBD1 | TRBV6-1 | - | CASRRSTGTGEGYTF | TGTGCCAGCCGCAGATCTACCGGGACAGGGGAGGGCTACACCTTC
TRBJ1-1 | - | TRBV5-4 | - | CASSPRRTGRGVNTEAFF | TGTGCCAGCAGCCCTCGGCGAACCGGGCGGGGCGTGAACACTGAAGCTTTCTTT
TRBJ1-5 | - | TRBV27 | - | CASRRHLDSNQPQHF | TGTGCCAGCAGGAGGCACTTGGATAGCAATCAGCCCCAGCATTTT
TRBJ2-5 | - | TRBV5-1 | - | CASREGIGETQYF | TGCGCCAGCAGGGAGGGGATAGGAGAGACCCAGTACTTC